The 21 T cell receptor beta chains below were found in one sample sequenced in a study of blood T cell repertoires in COVID-19. TCRdb's table, derived via immunoSEQ multiplex PCR, lists solely in-frame clones and lacks some. Of under 200,000 clones in the sample, approximately 81% were seen once. Source material: PBMCs or T cells enriched from blood (not recorded which). Source of these receptors: a middle-aged woman with acute COVID-19.

The chain joins TRBV19 to TRBJ1-5; TRBD1 is a possible D gene (6 bases). Germline-derived CDR1 and CDR2 are LNHDA and SQIVND (reference sequence). The CDR3 length is 16 residues. V lost 5 bases and J lost 2, with 16 bases in between. CDR3: CASSPRTDWGNQPQHF. As DNA, the CDR3 is TGTGCCAGTAGTCCCAGGACAGATTGGGGCAATCAGCCCCAGCATTTT. The full variable domain, its missing parts supplied by reference TRBV19 and TRBJ1-5, is DGGITQSPKYLFRKEGQNVTLSCEQNLNHDAMYWYRQDPGQGLRLIYYSQIVNDFQKGDIAEGYSVSREKKESFPLTVTSAQKNPTAFYLCASSPRTDWGNQPQHFGDGTRLSIL.

The chain combines TRBV5-1 with TRBJ2-7; D call uncertain. Trimming took off 0 bases at V and 4 bases at J, with 14 bases between the two ends. The germline V gene encodes CDR1 SGHRS and CDR2 YFSETQ. The CDR3 extends over 15 amino acids. This CDR3 reads CASSLVVGALYEQYF. CDR3 in DNA: TGCGCCAGCAGCTTGGTTGTAGGAGCGTTGTACGAGCAGTACTTC.

J is TRBJ2-7 and V is TRBV2, with 12 bases aligning to TRBD2. Per germline, CDR1 SNHLY and CDR2 FYNNEI. V lost 0 bases and J lost 7; bases outside the gene matches: 7. This CDR3 comprises 16 residues. In nucleotides, the CDR3 is TGTGCCAGCAGTGAAGCGGGGGCTAGCGGGAGGGTTGAGCAGTACGTC. Encoded protein: CASSEAGASGRVEQYV.

The rearrangement links TRBV6-5 to TRBJ2-1, with 9 bases lining up with TRBD2. The germline V gene encodes CDR1 MNHEY and CDR2 SVGAGI. This CDR3 is 13 amino acids long. V gave up 8 bases and J gave up 7 bases; unmatched junction bases: 6. The CDR3 protein is CASVGTSRNEQFF. Written as DNA, the CDR3 is TGTGCCAGCGTGGGGACTAGCAGGAATGAGCAGTTCTTC.

V usage is TRBV7-9 and J usage is TRBJ1-3, with unresolved D. The CDR3 has 16 amino acids. The germline CDR1 and CDR2 sequences are SEHNR and FQNEAQ (reference sequence). Trimming left V 3 bases short and J 4 bases short, with 16 bases between. The CDR3 protein is CASSFLGGQLGNTIYF. The DNA for the CDR3 is TGTGCCAGCAGCTTTTTGGGCGGGCAACTGGGAAACACCATATATTTT.

The V and J genes are TRBV18 and TRBJ2-1; the match to TRBD2 covers 8 bases. The CDR3 loop spans 15 amino acids. Per germline, CDR1 KGHSH and CDR2 LQKENI. The ends lost 3 bases at V and 1 base at J; junction bases unmatched: 2. CDR3 region: CASSPGLASYNEQFF. The CDR3 DNA sequence: TGTGCCAGCTCACCTGGACTAGCTTCCTACAATGAGCAGTTCTTC.

The chain carries TRBV27 and TRBJ2-2, with 8 bases matching TRBD2. Germline loops: CDR1 MNHEY, CDR2 SMNVEV (reference sequence). This CDR3 spans 14 amino acids. The trim removed 8 bases at V and 3 bases at J, leaving 5 bases unmatched. The CDR3 loop reads CASFGGRHTGELFF. The CDR3 DNA sequence: TGTGCCAGCTTTGGCGGGAGGCACACCGGGGAGCTGTTTTTT.

The chain joins TRBV7-8 to TRBJ1-5; unclear D gene. The V gene lost 1 base and the J gene lost 0 bases, with 10 bases spanning the gap. Germline-derived CDR1 and CDR2 are SGHVS and FQNEAQ. The CDR3 loop spans 16 amino acids. CDR3 nucleotide sequence: TGTGCCAGCAGCTTAGGGGAGGGATATAGCAATCAGCCCCAGCATTTT. It yields the protein CASSLGEGYSNQPQHF.

J is TRBJ2-1 and V is TRBV19; D perhaps matches TRBD2 (6 bases). The V gene's germline CDR1 is LNHDA and CDR2 SQIVND (reference sequence). The CDR3 has 14 residues. V was cut by 7 bases and J by 5 bases, with 15 bases left in between. The CDR3 loop is CASKGTHAHNEQFF. CDR3 in DNA: TGTGCCAGTAAAGGGACTCACGCCCACAATGAGCAGTTCTTC.

The chain is built from TRBV18 and TRBJ1-1, with TRBD1 as a possible D gene (6 bases). There are 13 residues in the CDR3. The V end lost 6 bases, the J end lost 7 bases, and 15 bases lay between the germline ends. The germline V gene has CDR1 KGHSH and CDR2 LQKENI. CDR3 DNA sequence: TGTGCCAGCTCTCCCGACAGGCAGAATGAAGCTTTCTTT. Protein product: CASSPDRQNEAFF.

The chain is built from TRBV18 and TRBJ1-5, with TRBD1 matching 10 bases. The CDR3 has 16 amino acids. Germline loops: CDR1 KGHSH, CDR2 LQKENI. V shed 4 bases, J shed 0 bases, and the junction held 3 bases outside the gene matches. CDR3 in DNA: TGTGCCAGCTCACGGACAGGGGGACGTAGCAATCAGCCCCAGCATTTT. Translated: CASSRTGGRSNQPQHF.

This clone was recorded a few times. The chain recombines TRBV5-1 with TRBJ1-1; 7 bases fit TRBD1. The CDR3 length is 14 residues. Trimming removed 4 bases from V and 6 bases from J; junction bases left unmatched: 9. The germline CDR1 and CDR2 sequences are SGHRS and YFSETQ. The CDR3: CASSPGTVSSEAFF. Here the CDR3 DNA reads TGCGCCAGCAGCCCCGGGACAGTTAGTTCTGAAGCTTTCTTT.

This clone was seen only once. CDR3 amino acids: CASSQDLDSGVSTDTQYF. Written as DNA, the CDR3 is TGTGCCAGCAGCCAAGATCTCGATAGCGGGGTTAGCACAGATACGCAGTATTTT. The chain uses TRBV4-2 and TRBJ2-3, with 8 bases fitting TRBD2. The CDR3 has 18 amino acids. V lost 0 bases, J lost 0 bases, and 8 bases stayed unmatched. Germline loops: CDR1 LGHNA, CDR2 YNFKEQ.

The gene calls are TRBV18 and TRBJ2-3, with D possibly TRBD2 on 5 matching bases. CDR1 and CDR2 from the germline V gene are KGHSH and LQKENI. With 3 bases removed from V and 2 bases from J, the gap between germline ends came to 9 bases. The CDR3 extends over 14 amino acids. The DNA of the CDR3 is TGTGCCAGCTCACCGATCGGGGACACAGATACGCAGTATTTT. It yields the protein CASSPIGDTDTQYF.

The V call is TRBV30, the J call TRBJ2-3; 9 nucleotides align to TRBD2. The ends lost 3 bases at V and 4 bases at J; junction bases unmatched: 8. The CDR3 covers 15 residues. Germline V lookup: CDR1 GTSNPN, CDR2 SVGIG (reference sequence). The CDR3 DNA reads as TGTGCCTGGAGCCAAAGGAGCGGGAGGTCAGATACGCAGTATTTT. This sequence encodes CAWSQRSGRSDTQYF.

The chain combines TRBV14 with TRBJ2-1; TRBD2 aligns across 7 bases. Germline lookup yields CDR1 SGHDN and CDR2 FVKESK. The ends lost 4 bases at V and 5 bases at J; junction bases unmatched: 14. This CDR3 region has 17 residues. Here the CDR3 DNA reads TGTGCCAGCAGCCGCGGGAGTTCCCTGACTCTCCACAATGAGCAGTTCTTC. Its translation is CASSRGSSLTLHNEQFF.

This clone occurred a few times. The rearrangement uses TRBV5-1 and TRBJ2-3; 11 nucleotides line up with TRBD2. Germline lookup yields CDR1 SGHRS and CDR2 YFSETQ. The CDR3 covers 16 residues. V gave up 4 bases and J gave up 3 bases; unmatched junction bases: 7. The CDR3 coding sequence is TGCGCCAGCAGCCACAAGGGGACTAGCGGAACAGATACGCAGTATTTT. Its translation: CASSHKGTSGTDTQYF.

This chain connects TRBV19 to TRBJ2-1; tentatively, D is TRBD2 (5 bases). The CDR3 has 14 amino acids. V was trimmed by 5 bases and J by 6 bases, leaving 14 bases between them. Germline-derived CDR1 and CDR2 are LNHDA and SQIVND (reference sequence). The CDR3 nucleotides are TGTGCCAGTAGTGGCTATAGCGTGGGCAATGAGCAGTTCTTC. Its protein is CASSGYSVGNEQFF.

This chain links TRBV13 with TRBJ2-3; D might be TRBD2 (5 bases). The CDR3 has 15 residues. The germline CDR1 and CDR2 sequences are PRHDT and FYEKMQ (reference sequence). V shed 2 bases and J shed 1 base, with 10 bases lying between them. The CDR3 bases are TGTGCCAGCAGCTTATATACAGCGGGCACAGATACGCAGTATTTT. Protein: CASSLYTAGTDTQYF.

This clone was recorded once. This chain links TRBV15 with TRBJ2-1; 10 bases agree with TRBD2. Looked up from germline, CDR1 is LNHNV and CDR2 is YYDKDF (reference sequence). The CDR3 totals 15 residues. Losses at the gene ends were 2 bases for V and 7 bases for J; bases not matched to a gene: 5. The CDR3 bases are TGTGCCACCAGCAGACTAGCGGGAGAAAGGAATGAGCAGTTCTTC. Amino acid sequence: CATSRLAGERNEQFF.

In this sample, this clone turned up a few times. This rearrangement joins TRBV5-8 to TRBJ2-2; D is uncertain. V was trimmed by 5 bases and J by 7 bases, leaving 9 bases between them. The germline gives CDR1 SGHTS, CDR2 YDEGEE. The CDR3 has 12 residues. The CDR3 DNA reads as TGTGCCAGCAGACACCGACTCGGGGAGCTGTTTTTT. It yields the protein CASRHRLGELFF. Variable domain in full (rest from reference TRBV5-8 and TRBJ2-2): EAGVTQSPTHLIKTRGQQATLRCSPISGHTSVYWYQQALGLGLQFLLWYDEGEERNRGNFPPRFSGRQFPNYSSELNVNALELEDSALYLCASRHRLGELFFGEGSRLTVL.